A single T cell receptor (beta chain) is shown here with its context. Germline CDR1 reads MNHNY; CDR2 reads SVGAGI (reference sequence). The CDR3 is 17 residues long. The V end lost 5 bases, the J end lost 0 bases, and 17 bases lay between the germline ends. Only in-frame clones appear in the TCRdb table, and some are missing; sequencing was by immunoSEQ multiplex PCR. The sample shows roughly 150,000 clones, 94% of them seen only once. The sample belongs to a study of T cell responses to AZD1222 COVID-19 vaccine. The specimen was peripheral blood, collected 28 days after the second AZD1222 dose. The rearrangement uses TRBV6-6 and TRBJ1-5, with D tentatively TRBD1 (6 bases). The clonotype was recovered from an adult who received the AZD1222 COVID-19 vaccine. DNA for the CDR3: TGTGCCAGCAGTCGAAAGGCTGGACAGTATAGCAATCAGCCCCAGCATTTT. Protein sequence: CASSRKAGQYSNQPQHF.